Detailed here is one TCR beta chain. This clone's antigen is unknown. Base qualities are not provided; no much larger clone lies one nucleotide away. This record comes from a study of CD8+ T cells in alopecia areata (dated by TCRdb to between 2017 and 2018). With regard to the full study: The treated patients, all with moderate-to-severe alopecia areata, were enrolled in an open-label pilot trial of oral tofacitinib given at 5 to 10 mg twice daily. Tofacitinib was administered for 6 to 18 months, and 6 months of follow-up off drug were then conducted to assess delayed response and recurrence. The study used high-throughput TCRbeta sequencing to examine T cell clonal expansion in alopecia areata, in both the C3H/HeJ mouse model and human patients. In humans, TCRbeta sequencing was performed on scalp tissue and on sorted CD4+ and CD8+ peripheral blood T cells from healthy controls and from patients with patchy or totalis/universalis alopecia areata. Patients on tofacitinib were biopsied at baseline and after 4 and 24 weeks of treatment, and several of the patients also had a later scalp biopsy. Clonality in the scalp was compared among normal scalp (n=4), patchy alopecia areata scalp (n=8), and alopecia totalis/universalis scalp (n=8). The RNA source kit depended on sample type: the PAXgene miRNA kit for fixed scalp, the miRNeasy kit for PBMCs, and the RNeasy kit for mouse skin. immunoSEQ multiplex PCR using 35 Vbeta forward primers and 13 Jbeta reverse primers was used to amplify TCRbeta CDR3 regions. Study-wide conclusions, independent of this receptor: Higher clonality and more expanded CD8+ clones were observed in lesional scalp than in normal scalp, particularly in alopecia totalis/universalis, a finding suggestive of antigenic drive. Shared TCR sequences between patients were less evident than in mice, which may be partly attributable to HLA diversity in the patient population. Unlike mouse skin, which is dominated by gammadelta T cells, normal human skin has resident alphabeta T cells that are also sequenced, and this complicates analysis of the scalp TCR repertoire.

Its CDR3 holds 15 amino acids, cysteine through phenylalanine. Kept here is only the CDR3 DNA, which spans 45 bases and is read in frame from base 1. Looking up the germline V gene yields CDR1 SGHRS and CDR2 YFSETQ. V lost 4 bases and J lost 3 bases; the stretch between them is 15 bases long. Taken with the paper, the label for time point translates to: baseline before oral tofacitinib. Lesional scalp punch biopsies and peripheral blood were collected from alopecia areata patients. Scalp biopsies from humans were placed right away in PAXgene tissue containers for fixation. The method was the immunoSEQ multiplex PCR assay. To provide template for TCR sequencing, every sample had RNA extracted and reverse transcribed into cDNA. SuperScript III was used to make first-strand cDNA, primed with a 2:1 mix of oligo-dT and random hexamers. A synthetic immune receptor repertoire was used to measure amplification bias, and any remaining bias was corrected computationally. As for the authors' bioinformatics: After raw reads were preprocessed to remove errors, the CDR3 was defined following IMGT conventions as running from the conserved cysteine to phenylalanine. Clonality was calculated as 1 minus Shannon entropy normalized by log2 of the number of productive unique TCRs. Whether each scalp clone was CD4 or CD8 was inferred by checking scalp TCRbeta sequences against the CD4 and CD8 repertoires from sorted blood. Not all clones reach the TCRdb copy of this immuneACCESS table, which keeps in-frame sequences only. Checked studies attribute under half of the gap to unresolved V genes and leave the rest unexplained. V and J calls and clone size are as listed in that table; D and trimming were resolved from the DNA. Here the sample has more than 11,000 clones; over 55% occur a single time. The ten largest clones take up under 13% of the sample.

The chain was built from TRBV5-1 and TRBJ2-3, with no confident D gene call. This specimen was skin, taken at week 0. The sequence derives from a human donor with alopecia areata. The DNA is as follows: TGCGCCAGCAGCGCCCGGGCGGCAGAAACAGATACGCAGTATTTT. It specifies CASSARAAETDTQYF. The full variable domain, with segments outside the CDR3 supplied by the reference TRBV5-1 and TRBJ2-3 proteins, appears as KAGVTQTPRYLIKTRGQQVTLSCSPISGHRSVSWYQQTPGQGLQFLFEYFSETQRNKGNFPGRFSGRQFSNSRSEMNVSTLELGDSALYLCASSARAAETDTQYFGPGTRLTVL.